Listed below are T cell receptor beta chains from one sample, sequenced in a study. Using immunoSEQ multiplex PCR, the repertoire was profiled, and TCRdb retains in-frame clones only, with some absent. This table has about 50,000 clones, approximately 95% appearing once. The sample was PBMCs. Source of these receptors: a middle-aged man with rheumatoid arthritis. CDR3s include the opening cysteine and the closing phenylalanine or tryptophan. The order of the fields is J gene, D gene, clone size, V gene, CDR3 protein, CDR3 DNA. The D gene is left open where the match is weak. Size tells how often a clone was seen (once, few, many) or the class of an expanded clone, and some rows leave it out.

TRBJ2-3	NA	NA	TRBV24-1	CATSDSAGPLQNTQYF	TGTGCCACCAGTGATTCGGCAGGGCCCCTTCAAAATACGCAGTATTTT
TRBJ2-5	NA	NA	TRBV19	CASSIGGQETQYF	TGTGCCAGTAGTATTGGGGGCCAAGAGACCCAGTACTTC
TRBJ2-7	NA	NA	TRBV23-1	CASSQVASGGSSYEQYF	TGCGCCAGCAGTCAAGTTGCTTCGGGGGGCTCCTCCTACGAGCAGTACTTC
TRBJ2-7	TRBD1	once	TRBV6-5	CASSLTGARYEQYF	TGTGCCAGCAGTTTGACAGGGGCCCGCTACGAGCAGTACTTC
TRBJ2-7	NA	NA	TRBV7-2	CASSLEAHYEQYF	TGTGCCAGCAGCTTAGAAGCTCACTACGAGCAGTACTTC
TRBJ2-7	NA	once	TRBV5-1	CASSARGDRETYEQYF	TGCGCCAGCAGCGCGCGGGGGGACAGGGAGACCTACGAGCAGTACTTC
TRBJ2-7	NA	once	TRBV9	CASSLPYEQYF	TGTGCCAGCAGTCTTCCCTACGAGCAGTACTTC
TRBJ1-2	TRBD1	NA	TRBV18	CASSPQEGALGYGYTF	TGTGCCAGCTCACCCCAGGAGGGGGCGCTGGGGTATGGCTACACCTTC
TRBJ2-7	NA	NA	TRBV11-2	CASSGYEQYF	TGTGCCAGCAGCGGATACGAGCAGTACTTC
TRBJ2-1	TRBD2	NA	TRBV5-4	CATGGGFYNEQFF	TGTGCCACCGGGGGGGGGTTCTACAATGAGCAGTTCTTC
TRBJ2-1	TRBD2	NA	TRBV29-1	CSVSGTSLYNEQFF	TGCAGCGTGTCAGGGACTAGCCTCTACAATGAGCAGTTCTTC
TRBJ1-2	NA	NA	TRBV30	CAWSVFLGRVLYGYTF	TGTGCCTGGAGTGTATTCCTTGGCAGGGTACTCTATGGCTACACCTTC
TRBJ1-1	NA	NA	TRBV28	CASRGVMNTEAFF	TGTGCCAGCAGGGGGGTAATGAACACTGAAGCTTTCTTT
TRBJ2-3	NA	NA	TRBV14	CASSQPPSDTQYF	TGTGCCAGCAGCCAACCCCCCAGCGACACGCAGTATTTT
TRBJ2-6	TRBD1	once	TRBV3-1/TRBV3-2	CASSQWRTGNSSGANVLTF	TGTGCCAGCAGCCAGTGGAGGACAGGGAATAGCTCTGGGGCCAACGTCCTGACTTTC
TRBJ2-3	TRBD2	NA	TRBV11-2	CASSFTGTSGSTQYF	TGTGCCAGCAGCTTTACCGGGACTAGCGGTAGTACGCAGTATTTT
TRBJ1-1	NA	NA	TRBV7-3	CASSLGGANEAFF	TGTGCCAGCAGCTTAGGGGGGGCTAATGAAGCTTTCTTT
TRBJ1-4	NA	NA	TRBV6-6	CASSSGTRGTNEKLFF	TGTGCCAGCAGTTCTGGGACAAGGGGAACTAATGAAAAACTGTTTTTT
TRBJ1-4	NA	NA	TRBV6-5	CASRDRRTNEKLFF	TGTGCCAGCAGGGACAGAAGGACTAATGAAAAACTGTTTTTT
TRBJ1-1	TRBD1	NA	TRBV7-2	CASSFLGQGNTEAFF	TGTGCCAGCAGCTTCCTAGGACAGGGAAACACTGAAGCTTTCTTT
TRBJ1-4	NA	NA	TRBV25-1	CASSDPVGDNEKLFF	TGTGCCAGCAGTGACCCCGTAGGAGATAATGAAAAACTGTTTTTT
TRBJ2-2	NA	NA	TRBV27	CASSFRSAFGELFF	TGTGCCAGCAGTTTCCGATCCGCCTTCGGGGAGCTGTTTTTT
TRBJ1-2	NA	NA	TRBV11-2	CASSPASSYTF	TGTGCCAGCAGCCCAGCCAGCAGCTACACCTTC
TRBJ2-7	NA	NA	TRBV11-2	CASSLGFRGYEQYF	TGTGCCAGCAGCTTAGGCTTTAGAGGCTACGAGCAGTACTTC
TRBJ2-1	NA	NA	TRBV7-9	CASSHSSGENNEQFF	TGTGCCAGCAGCCATTCCTCTGGAGAAAACAATGAGCAGTTCTTC
TRBJ2-3	NA	NA	TRBV28	CASSLLALGTDTQYF	TGTGCCAGCAGTTTATTGGCCCTGGGCACAGATACGCAGTATTTT
TRBJ2-3	NA	NA	TRBV27	CASSLASDTQYF	TGTGCCAGCAGTTTAGCATCGGATACGCAGTATTTT
TRBJ2-1	NA	NA	TRBV19	CASSVRSEQFF	TGTGCCAGTAGTGTTAGAAGTGAGCAGTTCTTC
TRBJ2-6	NA	NA	TRBV6-5	CASRGPGANVLTF	TGTGCCAGCAGGGGGCCTGGGGCCAACGTCCTGACTTTC
TRBJ1-4	NA	NA	TRBV2	CASRTQGVIEKLFF	TGTGCCAGCAGAACACAGGGAGTTATTGAAAAACTGTTTTTT
TRBJ1-6	TRBD1	few	TRBV9	CASSAQPGQGTSPLHF	TGTGCCAGCAGCGCCCAACCGGGACAGGGGACTTCACCCCTCCACTTT
TRBJ1-3	NA	NA	TRBV5-6	CASSFPGMAGNTIYF	TGTGCCAGCAGCTTCCCGGGGATGGCTGGAAACACCATATATTTT
TRBJ2-5	TRBD1	NA	TRBV11-2	CASSFTTGAKQETQYF	TGTGCCAGCAGCTTTACTACAGGGGCAAAACAAGAGACCCAGTACTTC
TRBJ2-7	NA	NA	TRBV2	CASSRDSYYEQYF	TGTGCCAGCAGTAGGGACTCCTACTACGAGCAGTACTTC
TRBJ2-7	TRBD2	NA	TRBV7-2	CASSLAGASGIYEQYF	TGTGCCAGCAGCTTAGCGGGGGCTAGCGGGATCTACGAGCAGTACTTC
TRBJ1-3	NA	NA	TRBV18	CASSPKGTGNTIYF	TGTGCCAGCTCACCAAAGGGAACTGGAAACACCATATATTTT
TRBJ1-2	NA	NA	TRBV2	CASSQDETDYGYTF	TGTGCCAGCAGCCAAGACGAGACAGACTATGGCTACACCTTC
TRBJ1-2	NA	NA	TRBV12-3/TRBV12-4	CASSLRRDGGYTF	TGTGCCAGCAGTTTAAGGCGGGATGGCGGCTACACCTTC
TRBJ1-1	TRBD1	NA	TRBV29-1	CSFGQGDAEAFF	TGCAGCTTCGGACAGGGGGACGCTGAAGCTTTCTTT
TRBJ1-6	NA	once	TRBV4-1	CASSQGIRDNSPLHF	TGCGCCAGCAGCCAAGGAATCAGGGATAATTCACCCCTCCACTTT
TRBJ1-4	NA	NA	TRBV2	CASSLDKVSEKLFF	TGTGCCAGCAGCCTCGACAAAGTTAGTGAAAAACTGTTTTTT
TRBJ1-2	TRBD1	NA	TRBV27	CAIRQGTGYTF	TGTGCCATCCGACAGGGGACTGGCTACACCTTC
TRBJ1-1	NA	NA	TRBV7-9	CASSPFQGGTEAFF	TGTGCCAGCAGCCCCTTTCAGGGAGGGACTGAAGCTTTCTTT
TRBJ1-5	NA	NA	TRBV27	CASSTTRVGNQPQHF	TGTGCCAGCAGTACGACCAGGGTAGGCAATCAGCCCCAGCATTTT
TRBJ2-3	NA	once	TRBV6-1	CASSEGSDTQYF	TGTGCCAGCAGTGAAGGGTCAGATACGCAGTATTTT
TRBJ1-6	TRBD1	NA	TRBV14	CASSQISGTANSPLHF	TGTGCCAGCAGCCAAATATCCGGGACAGCCAATTCACCCCTCCACTTT
TRBJ1-2	NA	NA	TRBV11-2	CASSLDSAGFYGYTF	TGTGCCAGCAGCTTAGATTCGGCAGGATTCTATGGCTACACCTTC
TRBJ1-4	NA	NA	TRBV14	CASSPRAGFGKLFF	TGTGCCAGCAGCCCCAGGGCAGGGTTTGGGAAACTGTTTTTT
TRBJ1-2	NA	NA	TRBV19	CASSPGSYGYTF	TGTGCCAGTAGTCCAGGGAGCTATGGCTACACCTTC
TRBJ2-7	TRBD2	NA	TRBV27	CASSVLAGSSYEQYF	TGTGCCAGCAGTGTACTAGCGGGAAGCTCCTACGAGCAGTACTTC
TRBJ2-7	NA	NA	TRBV6-5	CASSLGPGGYEQYF	TGTGCCAGCAGCCTCGGACCTGGAGGCTACGAGCAGTACTTC
TRBJ2-3	NA	NA	TRBV4-1	CASSQDRQEYEDTQYF	TGCGCCAGCAGCCAAGACAGGCAGGAATATGAAGATACGCAGTATTTT
TRBJ2-7	NA	NA	TRBV10-2	CASRMNGPTYEQYF	TGCGCCAGCAGAATGAACGGGCCGACCTACGAGCAGTACTTC
TRBJ1-5	NA	NA	TRBV9	CASSDRDSNQPQHF	TGTGCCAGCAGCGACCGGGACAGCAATCAGCCCCAGCATTTT